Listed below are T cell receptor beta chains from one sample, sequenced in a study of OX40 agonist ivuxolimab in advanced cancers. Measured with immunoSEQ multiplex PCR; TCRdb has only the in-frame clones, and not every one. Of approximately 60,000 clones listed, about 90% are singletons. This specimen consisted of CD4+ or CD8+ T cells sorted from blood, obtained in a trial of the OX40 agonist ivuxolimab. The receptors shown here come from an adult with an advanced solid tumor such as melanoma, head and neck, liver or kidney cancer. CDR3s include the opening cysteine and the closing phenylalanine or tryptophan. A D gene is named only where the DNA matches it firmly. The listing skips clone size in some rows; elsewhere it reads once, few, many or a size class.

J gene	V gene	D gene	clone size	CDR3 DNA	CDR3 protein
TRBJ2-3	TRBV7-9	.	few	TGTGCCAGCAGCTTACCACCTGTAGGAGGGCGGAGTACAGATACGCAGTATTTT	CASSLPPVGGRSTDTQYF
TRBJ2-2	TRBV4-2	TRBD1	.	TGTGCCAGCAGCCAGGTCGGGACAGGATTAACCGGGGAGCTGTTTTTT	CASSQVGTGLTGELFF
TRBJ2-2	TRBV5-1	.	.	TGCGCCAGCAGCTTGGAAAGGCAGGCGAACACCGGGGAGCTGTTTTTT	CASSLERQANTGELFF
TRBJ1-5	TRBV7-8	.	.	TGTGCCAGCACCGCTCGGGGTGAGCCCCAGCATTTT	CASTARGEPQHF
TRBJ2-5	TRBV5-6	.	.	TGTGCCAGCAGCTTGACCGAAAAGGGGACCCAGTACTTC	CASSLTEKGTQYF
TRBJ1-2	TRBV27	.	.	TGTGCCAGCAGTGCGAACTACAGGGCCTATAACTATGGCTACACCTTC	CASSANYRAYNYGYTF
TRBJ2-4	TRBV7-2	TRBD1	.	TGTGCCAGCAGCCAGGACAGGGGGGTTGCTAACATTCAGTACTTC	CASSQDRGVANIQYF
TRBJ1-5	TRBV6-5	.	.	TGTGCCAGCAGTTACGGACAGCCGTATAGCAATCAGCCCCAGCATTTT	CASSYGQPYSNQPQHF
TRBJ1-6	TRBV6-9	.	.	TGTGCCAGCAGTTTAGTGGGTGGTAATTCACCCCTCCACTTT	CASSLVGGNSPLHF
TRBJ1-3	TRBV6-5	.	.	TGTGCCAGCAGGAGGGCGGCCTCTGGAAACACCATATATTTT	CASRRAASGNTIYF
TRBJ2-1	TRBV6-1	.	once	TGTGCCAGCAGTGAAAGACCAAACTCCTACAATGAGCAGTTCTTC	CASSERPNSYNEQFF
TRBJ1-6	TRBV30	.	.	TGTGCCTGGAGTGTAAATAGAGGGGCACCCCTCCACTTT	CAWSVNRGAPLHF
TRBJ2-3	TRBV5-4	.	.	TGTGCCAGCAGCTTGGATTACGATACGCAGTATTTT	CASSLDYDTQYF
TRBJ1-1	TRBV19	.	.	TGTGCCAGTAGTAAGAGGGCGGAGAACACTGAAGCTTTCTTT	CASSKRAENTEAFF
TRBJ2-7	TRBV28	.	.	TGTGCCAGCAGTCCCCCAGGGTTCCCCCCATCCTACGAGCAGTACTTC	CASSPPGFPPSYEQYF
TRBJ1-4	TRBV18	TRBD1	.	TGTGCCAGCTCACCGCCAGGGGGCTCTGAAAAACTGTTTTTT	CASSPPGGSEKLFF
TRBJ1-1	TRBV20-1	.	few	TGCAGTGCTTTGAGGACAGTTGAAGCTTTCTTT	CSALRTVEAFF
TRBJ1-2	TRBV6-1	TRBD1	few	TGTGCCAGCAGTGAGACAGGGAGGGATGGCTACACCTTC	CASSETGRDGYTF
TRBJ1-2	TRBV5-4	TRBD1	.	TGTGCCAGCAGCCGGGACAGGGGAAGCGGCTATGGCTACACCTTC	CASSRDRGSGYGYTF
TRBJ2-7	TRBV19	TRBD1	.	TGTGCCAGTAGCCCCGGGACAGGGGTCCACGAGCAGTACTTC	CASSPGTGVHEQYF
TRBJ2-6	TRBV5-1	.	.	TGCGCCAGCAGGGGAGAGGGCCGGGGGACCCGCTCTGGGGCCAACGTCCTGACTTTC	CASRGEGRGTRSGANVLTF
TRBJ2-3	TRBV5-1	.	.	TGCGCCAGCAGCCCGGGTGGGGGGGCATTCACAGATACGCAGTATTTT	CASSPGGGAFTDTQYF
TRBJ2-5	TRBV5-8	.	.	TGTGCCAGCAGCCCTCTAAACTTGGAGACCCAGTACTTC	CASSPLNLETQYF
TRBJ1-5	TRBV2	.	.	TGTGCCAGCAGTACGAAAATCCAGGATCAGCCCCAGCATTTT	CASSTKIQDQPQHF
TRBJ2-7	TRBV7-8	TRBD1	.	TGTGCCAGCAGCCATGTGCAGTCAGGGGGTGAGCAGTACTTC	CASSHVQSGGEQYF
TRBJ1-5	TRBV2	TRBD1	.	TGTGCCAGCAGTGTAAACAGGGGCGGGCTAGGGCAGCCCCAGCATTTT	CASSVNRGGLGQPQHF
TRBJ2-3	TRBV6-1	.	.	TGTGCCAGCCAAAAGAGTGGGGCGGGTACAGATACGCAGTATTTT	CASQKSGAGTDTQYF
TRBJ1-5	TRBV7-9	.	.	TGTGCCAGCAGCTACCACAGATTAGGCGGTCCTTATAGCAATCAGCCCCAGCATTTT	CASSYHRLGGPYSNQPQHF
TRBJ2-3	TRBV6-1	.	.	TGTGCCAGCAGTATAGGGGCCCACACAGATACGCAGTATTTT	CASSIGAHTDTQYF
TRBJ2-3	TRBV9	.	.	TGTGCCAGCAGCGTAGACGCAGCTAGCACAGATACGCAGTATTTT	CASSVDAASTDTQYF
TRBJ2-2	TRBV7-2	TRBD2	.	TGTGCCAGCAGCTTAAAGCGGGAGAACGGGGAGCTGTTTTTT	CASSLKRENGELFF
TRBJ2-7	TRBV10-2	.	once	TGCGCCAGCAGTGAGTCCTCAGGGTACGAGCAGTACTTC	CASSESSGYEQYF
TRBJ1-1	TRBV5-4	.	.	TGTGCCAGCAGCTTGGGGGTCGGGGGGTTGAACACTGAAGCTTTCTTT	CASSLGVGGLNTEAFF
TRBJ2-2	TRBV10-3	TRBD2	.	TGTGCCATCGGGGGTCGACTAGCTAGCACCGGGGAGCTGTTTTTT	CAIGGRLASTGELFF
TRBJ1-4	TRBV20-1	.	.	TGCAGTGTCTTAGCTAATGAAAAACTGTTTTTT	CSVLANEKLFF
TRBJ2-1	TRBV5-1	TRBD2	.	TGCGCCAGCAGCTTGAGCGGGGGCCGGCAGGATGAGCAGTTCTTC	CASSLSGGRQDEQFF
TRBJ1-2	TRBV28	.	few	TGTGCCACCAGGAGGGCATATGGCTACACCTTC	CATRRAYGYTF
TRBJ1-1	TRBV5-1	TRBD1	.	TGCGCCAGCAACAGGGGCGGGTACACTGAAGCTTTCTTT	CASNRGGYTEAFF
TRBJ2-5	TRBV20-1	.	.	TGCAGTGCTAGGGAAGAGACCCAGTACTTC	CSAREETQYF
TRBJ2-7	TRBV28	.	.	TGTGCCAGCACCGAGCGGAGCTACGAGCAGTACTTC	CASTERSYEQYF
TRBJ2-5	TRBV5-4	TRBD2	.	TGTGCCAGCAGCTCCCCGGGGGGAGCGGGGGCCGGGGCCCAGTACTTC	CASSSPGGAGAGAQYF
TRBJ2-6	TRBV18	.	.	TGTGCCAGCTCACTAGCTACTGGGGCCAACGTCCTGACTTTC	CASSLATGANVLTF
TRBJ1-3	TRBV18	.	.	TGTGCCAGCTCACCACAGGGAAGTCGGATCTCTGGAAACACCATATATTTT	CASSPQGSRISGNTIYF
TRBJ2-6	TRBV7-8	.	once	TGTGCCAGCAGCTTGTACGGGGCTCCCGGCTCTGGGGCCAACGTCCTGACTTTC	CASSLYGAPGSGANVLTF